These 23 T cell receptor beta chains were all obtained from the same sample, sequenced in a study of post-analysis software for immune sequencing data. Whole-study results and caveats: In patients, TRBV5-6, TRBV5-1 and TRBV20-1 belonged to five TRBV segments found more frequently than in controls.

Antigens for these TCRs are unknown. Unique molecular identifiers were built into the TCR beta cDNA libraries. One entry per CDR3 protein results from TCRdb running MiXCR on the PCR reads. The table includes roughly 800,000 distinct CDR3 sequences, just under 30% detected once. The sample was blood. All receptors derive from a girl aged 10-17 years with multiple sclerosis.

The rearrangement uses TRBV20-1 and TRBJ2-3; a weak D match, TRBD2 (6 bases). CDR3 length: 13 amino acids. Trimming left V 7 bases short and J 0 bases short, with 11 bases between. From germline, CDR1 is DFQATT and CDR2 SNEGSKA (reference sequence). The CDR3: CSGLASSTDTQYF. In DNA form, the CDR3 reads TGCAGTGGGCTAGCGAGTAGCACAGATACGCAGTATTTT.

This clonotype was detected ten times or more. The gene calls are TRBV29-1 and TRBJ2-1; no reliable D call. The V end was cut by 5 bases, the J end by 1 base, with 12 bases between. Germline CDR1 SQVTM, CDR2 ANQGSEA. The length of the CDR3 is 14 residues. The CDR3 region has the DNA TGCAGCGTTCGCTCCGCTAGGTCCTACAATGAGCAGTTCTTC. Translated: CSVRSARSYNEQFF.

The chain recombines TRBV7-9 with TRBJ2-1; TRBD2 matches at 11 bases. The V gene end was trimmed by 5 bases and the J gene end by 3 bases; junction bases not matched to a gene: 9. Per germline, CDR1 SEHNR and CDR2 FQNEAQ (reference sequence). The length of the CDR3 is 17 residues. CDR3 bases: TGTGCCAGCAGCCTGGGGACTAGCGGTCTACGCTACAATGAGCAGTTCTTC. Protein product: CASSLGTSGLRYNEQFF.

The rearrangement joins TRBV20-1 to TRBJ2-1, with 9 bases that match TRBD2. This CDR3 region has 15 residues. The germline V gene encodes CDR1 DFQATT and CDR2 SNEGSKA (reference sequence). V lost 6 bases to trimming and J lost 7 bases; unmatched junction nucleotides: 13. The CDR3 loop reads CSALWRGGPDNEQFF. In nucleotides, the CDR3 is TGCAGTGCCCTATGGCGGGGGGGCCCCGATAATGAGCAGTTCTTC.

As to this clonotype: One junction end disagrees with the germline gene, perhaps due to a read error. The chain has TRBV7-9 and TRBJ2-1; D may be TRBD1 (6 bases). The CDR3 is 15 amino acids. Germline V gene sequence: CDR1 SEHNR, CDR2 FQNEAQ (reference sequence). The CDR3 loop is CSSSSSPDRYNEQFF. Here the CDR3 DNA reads TGTTCCAGCAGCTCTAGCCCGGACAGATACAATGAGCAGTTCTTC.

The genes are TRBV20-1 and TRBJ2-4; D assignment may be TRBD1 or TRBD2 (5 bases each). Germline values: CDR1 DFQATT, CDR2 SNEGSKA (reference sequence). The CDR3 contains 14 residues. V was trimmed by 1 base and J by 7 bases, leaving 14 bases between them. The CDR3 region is CSARVPGLANIQYF. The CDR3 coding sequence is TGCAGTGCTAGAGTCCCGGGGCTGGCGAACATTCAGTACTTC.

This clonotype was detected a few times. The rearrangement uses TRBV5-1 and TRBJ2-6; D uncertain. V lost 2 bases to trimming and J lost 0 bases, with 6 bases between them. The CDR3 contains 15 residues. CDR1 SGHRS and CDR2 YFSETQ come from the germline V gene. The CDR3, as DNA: TGCGCCAGCAGCTTCGTAGACTCTGGGGCCAACGTCCTGACTTTC. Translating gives CASSFVDSGANVLTF.

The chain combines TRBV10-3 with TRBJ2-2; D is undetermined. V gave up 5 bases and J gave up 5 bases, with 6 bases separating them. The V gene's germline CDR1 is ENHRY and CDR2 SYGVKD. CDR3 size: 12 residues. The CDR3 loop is CAISSWTGELFF. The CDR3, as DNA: TGTGCCATCAGTAGCTGGACCGGGGAGCTGTTTTTT.

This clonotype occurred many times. The CDR3: CSAYAYGYTF. The CDR3 DNA sequence: TGCAGTGCCTACGCCTATGGCTACACCTTC. The chain carries TRBV20-1 and TRBJ1-2; no definite D call. The CDR3 has 10 residues. The germline CDR1 and CDR2 sequences are DFQATT and SNEGSKA (reference sequence). Trimming cost V 6 bases and J 4 bases, with 6 bases left between them.

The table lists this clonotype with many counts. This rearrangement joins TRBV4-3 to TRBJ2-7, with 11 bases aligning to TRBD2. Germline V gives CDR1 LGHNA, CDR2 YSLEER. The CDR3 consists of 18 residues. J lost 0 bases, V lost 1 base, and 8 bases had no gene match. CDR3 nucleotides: TGCGCCAGCAGCCAAGGGACTAGCGGGTCCCTCGACTCCTACGAGCAGTACTTC. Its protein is CASSQGTSGSLDSYEQYF.

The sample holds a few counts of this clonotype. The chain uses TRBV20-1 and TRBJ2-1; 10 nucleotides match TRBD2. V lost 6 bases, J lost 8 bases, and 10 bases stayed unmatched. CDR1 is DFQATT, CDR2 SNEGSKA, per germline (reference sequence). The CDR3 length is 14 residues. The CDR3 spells CSAPSGRALDEQFF. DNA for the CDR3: TGCAGTGCCCCCAGCGGGAGGGCCCTCGATGAGCAGTTCTTC.

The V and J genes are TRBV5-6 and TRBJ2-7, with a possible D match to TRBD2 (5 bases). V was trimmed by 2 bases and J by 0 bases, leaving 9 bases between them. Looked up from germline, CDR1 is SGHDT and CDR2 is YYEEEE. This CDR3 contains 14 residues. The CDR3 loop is CASSFREYSYEQYF. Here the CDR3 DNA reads TGTGCCAGCAGCTTCCGGGAATACTCCTACGAGCAGTACTTC.

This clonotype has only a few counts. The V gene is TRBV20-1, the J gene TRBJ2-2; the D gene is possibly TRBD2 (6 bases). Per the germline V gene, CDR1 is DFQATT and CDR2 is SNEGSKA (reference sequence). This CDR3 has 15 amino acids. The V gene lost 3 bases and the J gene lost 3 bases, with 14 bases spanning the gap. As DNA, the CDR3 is TGCAGTGCTAGGTTTCACGGGGGATACACCGGGGAGCTGTTTTTT. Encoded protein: CSARFHGGYTGELFF.

DNA for the CDR3: TGTGCCAGCAGCGTAACTACAGGGGAACTAACATTGGAGCAGTACTTC. Its protein is CASSVTTGELTLEQYF. The chain uses TRBV9 and TRBJ2-7; TRBD1 aligns across 7 bases. The CDR3 spans 16 residues. Germline trimming cut 1 base from V and 7 bases from J; bases unmatched to any gene: 14. From germline, CDR1 is SGDLS and CDR2 YYNGEE.

The CDR3 nucleotides are TGTGCCATCAGTGAGTCGTCGGGTGGTACGCAGTATTTT. Translating gives CAISESSGGTQYF. V is TRBV10-3 and J is TRBJ2-3; D gene uncertain. The CDR3 spans 13 residues. V lost 0 bases and J 8 bases, leaving 9 bases between the germline ends. The germline gives CDR1 ENHRY, CDR2 SYGVKD.

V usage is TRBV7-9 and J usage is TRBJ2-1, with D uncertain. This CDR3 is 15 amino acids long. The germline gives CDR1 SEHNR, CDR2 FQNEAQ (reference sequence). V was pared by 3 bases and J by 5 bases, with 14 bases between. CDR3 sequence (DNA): TGTGCCAGCAGCTTGAACCAAGGGTACGACAATGAGCAGTTCTTC. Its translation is CASSLNQGYDNEQFF.

The CDR3 loop reads CSAGVPGDQPQHF. In DNA, the CDR3 is TGCAGTGCTGGGGTGCCCGGTGATCAGCCCCAGCATTTT. V gene TRBV20-1 combines with J gene TRBJ1-5; no reliable D call. The CDR3 extends over 13 amino acids. The ends were cut back, 5 bases at V and 5 bases at J, with 13 bases in the middle. Germline V gene lookup returns CDR1 DFQATT and CDR2 SNEGSKA (reference sequence).

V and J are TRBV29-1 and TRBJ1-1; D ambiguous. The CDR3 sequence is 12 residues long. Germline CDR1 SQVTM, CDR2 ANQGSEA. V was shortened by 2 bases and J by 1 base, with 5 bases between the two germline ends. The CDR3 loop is CSVETSNTEAFF. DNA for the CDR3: TGCAGCGTTGAAACTTCGAACACTGAAGCTTTCTTT.

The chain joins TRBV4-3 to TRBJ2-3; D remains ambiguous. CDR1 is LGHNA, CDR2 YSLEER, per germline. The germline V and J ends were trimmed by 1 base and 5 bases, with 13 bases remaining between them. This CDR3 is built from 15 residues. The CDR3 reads CASSQVASKVDTQYF. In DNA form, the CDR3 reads TGCGCCAGCAGCCAAGTAGCCAGCAAAGTAGATACGCAGTATTTT.

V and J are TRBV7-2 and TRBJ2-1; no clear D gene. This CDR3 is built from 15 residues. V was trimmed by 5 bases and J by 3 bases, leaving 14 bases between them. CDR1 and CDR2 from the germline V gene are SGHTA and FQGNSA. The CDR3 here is CASSKGVRIYNEQFF. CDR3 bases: TGTGCCAGCAGCAAAGGCGTCAGGATCTACAATGAGCAGTTCTTC.

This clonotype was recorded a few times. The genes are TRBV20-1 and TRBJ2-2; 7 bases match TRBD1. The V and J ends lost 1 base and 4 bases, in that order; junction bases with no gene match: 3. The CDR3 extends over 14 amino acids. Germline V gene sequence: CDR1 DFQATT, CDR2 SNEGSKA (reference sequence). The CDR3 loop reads CSARATGITGELFF. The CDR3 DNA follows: TGCAGTGCTAGAGCGACAGGGATCACCGGGGAGCTGTTTTTT.

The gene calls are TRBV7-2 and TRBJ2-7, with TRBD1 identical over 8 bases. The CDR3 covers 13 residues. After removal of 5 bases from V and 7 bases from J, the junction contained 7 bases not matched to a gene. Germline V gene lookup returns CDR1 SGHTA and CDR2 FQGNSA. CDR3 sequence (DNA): TGTGCCAGCAGCAGAGACAGGGGTGGGGAGCAGTACTTC. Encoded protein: CASSRDRGGEQYF.

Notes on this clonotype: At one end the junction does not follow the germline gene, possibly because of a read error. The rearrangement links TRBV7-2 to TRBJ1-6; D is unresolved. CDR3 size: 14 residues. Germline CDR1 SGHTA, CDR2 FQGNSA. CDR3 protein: CAGSSQHDSSPLHF. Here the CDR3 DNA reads TGTGCCGGCAGCTCTCAACATGATTCGTCACCCCTCCACTTT.